Below are 28 T cell receptor beta chains sequenced from a single sample in a study of cytomegalovirus exposure and HLA in healthy donors (dated by TCRdb to about 2017). Library generation was performed with the immunoSEQ multiplex PCR assay. A mixture of 60 forward primers for TCR Vbeta segments and 13 reverse primers for TCR Jbeta segments was used in the multiplex PCR. TCRdb holds this immuneACCESS table with in-frame rearrangements only. Some clones are missing; in checked studies, unresolved V genes explain under half, and the rest has no known cause. Recorded for this sample are 99,000 or so clones; about 83% of them occurred a single time. The ten largest make up 6% to 7.5% of the sample. Sequencing used PBMCs. The receptors derive from a man between 18 and 29 years old in good health and CMV-seronegative.

The chain combines TRBV5-1 with TRBJ1-4, with no clear D. The CDR3 has 13 residues. Per the germline V gene, CDR1 is SGHRS and CDR2 is YFSETQ. V gave up 4 bases and J gave up 8 bases, with 12 bases separating them. The CDR3 loop is CASSLQLSEKLFF. The CDR3 DNA reads as TGCGCCAGCAGCCTGCAATTAAGCGAAAAACTGTTTTTT.

The chain has TRBV6-5 and TRBJ1-1; 8 positions agree with TRBD1. The CDR3 totals 14 residues. Germline CDR1 and CDR2: MNHEY and SVGAGI. The V and J ends lost 8 bases and 3 bases, in that order; junction bases with no gene match: 8. The CDR3 here is CASGRDRSYTEAFF. The CDR3 nucleotides are TGTGCCAGCGGCCGGGACAGGTCCTACACTGAAGCTTTCTTT.

This clone appeared a few times. This chain connects TRBV7-9 to TRBJ1-1; the match to TRBD1 covers 10 bases. This CDR3 is 15 amino acids long. Trimming cost V 1 base and J 6 bases; bases outside gene matches: 5. Germline values: CDR1 SEHNR, CDR2 FQNEAQ (reference sequence). The CDR3 sequence: CASSLDNGQGAEAFF. In DNA, the CDR3 is TGTGCCAGCAGCTTAGACAATGGACAGGGGGCTGAAGCTTTCTTT.

J is TRBJ1-1 and V is TRBV7-3; the match to TRBD1 covers 8 bases. After removal of 5 bases from V and 4 bases from J, the junction contained 6 bases not matched to a gene. The CDR3 is 14 residues long. From germline, CDR1 is SGHTA and CDR2 FQGTGA. CDR3 nucleotides: TGTGCCAGCAGCCTACAGGGGGGGACCACTGAAGCTTTCTTT. The encoded protein is CASSLQGGTTEAFF.

This clone occurred once. The chain recombines TRBV19 with TRBJ1-1; TRBD1 is a possible D gene (6 bases). V was clipped by 3 bases and J by 4 bases, with 15 bases between them. Per the germline V gene, CDR1 is LNHDA and CDR2 is SQIVND (reference sequence). The CDR3 spans 15 residues. CDR3 nucleotide sequence: TGTGCCAGTAGTATTAGGGGGTTGGAGAGCACTGAAGCTTTCTTT. The encoded protein is CASSIRGLESTEAFF.

This clone has just one count. J is TRBJ2-3 and V is TRBV9; D uncertain. This CDR3 spans 14 amino acids. The germline V gene has CDR1 SGDLS and CDR2 YYNGEE. The ends were cut back, 2 bases at V and 6 bases at J, with 13 bases in the middle. CDR3 bases: TGTGCCAGCAGCGTGGCGGAAGGCCGGGATACGCAGTATTTT. This translates into CASSVAEGRDTQYF.

The chain employs TRBV4-3 and TRBJ1-2; 8 bases align to TRBD1. The ends lost 0 bases at V and 4 bases at J; junction bases unmatched: 1. CDR1 is LGHNA, CDR2 YSLEER, per germline. This CDR3 spans 14 amino acids. CDR3 region: CASSQEQGGYGYTF. DNA for the CDR3: TGCGCCAGCAGCCAAGAACAGGGGGGCTATGGCTACACCTTC.

The V and J genes are TRBV4-1 and TRBJ2-1, with TRBD2 identical over 8 bases. CDR3 size: 14 residues. CDR1 and CDR2 (germline): MGHRA, YSYEKL. V gave up 1 base and J gave up 5 bases; unmatched junction bases: 1. In nucleotides, the CDR3 is TGCGCCAGCAGCCAAGCGGGAGGGAACAATGAGCAGTTCTTC. Translating it yields CASSQAGGNNEQFF.

Here the CDR3 reads CASSLGTGRDGYTF. CDR3 in DNA: TGTGCCAGCAGCCTAGGGACAGGGAGAGACGGCTACACCTTC. This sequence joins TRBV28 and TRBJ1-2; 9 nucleotides agree with TRBD1. J was trimmed by 8 bases and V by 6 bases; bases with no gene match: 10. CDR1 and CDR2 from the germline V gene are MDHEN and SYDVKM. This CDR3 has 14 amino acids.

Notes on this clone: The junction departs from the called germline gene at one end, perhaps through a read error. V usage is TRBV29-1 and J usage is TRBJ1-1, with 7 positions matching TRBD1. This CDR3 is built from 13 residues. Germline loops: CDR1 SQVTM, CDR2 ANQGSEA. This CDR3 reads CSVKDRVNTEAFF. Here the CDR3 DNA reads TGCAGCGTTAAAGACAGGGTGAACACTGAAGCTTTCTTT.

The rearrangement links TRBV30 to TRBJ2-7, with a tentative D call TRBD2 (5 bases). V shed 3 bases and J shed 0 bases, with 9 bases lying between them. The CDR3 runs to 13 residues. CDR1 is GTSNPN, CDR2 SVGIG, per germline (reference sequence). CDR3 loop: CAWREVNSYEQYF. The CDR3 coding sequence is TGTGCCTGGAGGGAGGTCAACTCCTACGAGCAGTACTTC.

A single count supports this clone. The chain couples TRBV6-6 to TRBJ2-5, with 9 bases identical to TRBD1. The DNA end favors TRBJ2-7, so the J call may be wrong. CDR1 is MNHNY, CDR2 SVGAGI, per germline (reference sequence). The CDR3 is 15 residues long. CDR3 nucleotide sequence: TGTGCCAGCAGTTACTCGGGGACAGGGCCAAACGAGCAGTACTTC. This translates into CASSYSGTGPNEQYF.

Concerning this clone itself: The sample carries other DNA sequences with the same CDR3. The genes are TRBV5-1 and TRBJ1-1, with D maybe TRBD1 (5 bases). This CDR3 region has 16 residues. V was cut by 0 bases and J by 2 bases, with 14 bases left in between. Germline lookup yields CDR1 SGHRS and CDR2 YFSETQ. The DNA of the CDR3 is TGCGCCAGCAGCTTGGGGAGGGGCCCGGATAACACTGAAGCTTTCTTT. The encoded protein is CASSLGRGPDNTEAFF.

The rearrangement joins TRBV27 to TRBJ1-4, with TRBD1 identical over 9 bases. CDR1 is MNHEY and CDR2 is SMNVEV in the germline V gene (reference sequence). The CDR3 runs to 14 residues. With 6 bases clipped from V and 5 bases from J, the junction kept 4 bases outside the gene matches. CDR3 in amino acids: CASSRTGDNEKLFF. CDR3 DNA: TGTGCCAGCAGCCGGACAGGGGACAATGAAAAACTGTTTTTT.

This clone was detected only once. The chain carries TRBV7-3 and TRBJ2-3; tentative D call: TRBD1 (5 bases). V dropped 4 bases and J dropped 4 bases, with 9 bases sitting between them. Germline V gives CDR1 SGHTA, CDR2 FQGTGA. The length of the CDR3 is 13 residues. The DNA for the CDR3 is TGTGCCAGCAGCTATGACAGTCCAGATACGCAGTATTTT. Translation: CASSYDSPDTQYF.

The chain is built from TRBV7-2 and TRBJ2-5, with 7 positions matching TRBD1. The DNA matches TRBJ2-7 better at its end, which makes the J call doubtful. This CDR3 region has 17 residues. Germline values: CDR1 SGHTA, CDR2 FQGNSA. The CDR3 reads CASSLPPHGTAAYEQYF. As DNA, the CDR3 is TGTGCCAGCAGCTTACCCCCTCACGGGACAGCGGCCTACGAGCAGTACTTC.

The chain is built from TRBV9 and TRBJ2-7; tentative D call: TRBD1 (5 bases). The CDR3 totals 15 residues. Germline CDR1 reads SGDLS; CDR2 reads YYNGEE. Between the trimmed V and J ends, which lost 4 bases and 0 bases, there was a span of 14 bases. The CDR3 DNA is TGTGCCAGCAGCCCATCTATGACAGCCTCCTACGAGCAGTACTTC. It is translated as CASSPSMTASYEQYF.

This clone was recorded only once. This chain connects TRBV9 to TRBJ1-1; possible D gene TRBD1, 5 bases. Trimming left V 1 base short and J 0 bases short, with 16 bases between. There are 17 residues in the CDR3. Germline V gene lookup returns CDR1 SGDLS and CDR2 YYNGEE. The CDR3 spells CASSVSSGQTLNTEAFF. CDR3 sequence (DNA): TGTGCCAGCAGCGTAAGTTCAGGGCAGACTTTGAACACTGAAGCTTTCTTT.

The rearrangement joins TRBV5-1 to TRBJ2-7, with D possibly being TRBD2 (7 bases). The V end lost 3 bases, the J end lost 2 bases, and 15 bases lay between the germline ends. The CDR3 runs 15 residues. CDR1 and CDR2 from the germline V gene are SGHRS and YFSETQ. CDR3 DNA: TGCGCCAGCAGCTCACGGGGGGCTGGAACCTACGAGCAGTACTTC. It encodes CASSSRGAGTYEQYF.

V and J are TRBV2 and TRBJ1-1; TRBD1 is a possible D gene (5 bases). The CDR3 spans 11 residues. Trimming took off 6 bases at V and 5 bases at J, with 7 bases between the two ends. Germline V lookup: CDR1 SNHLY, CDR2 FYNNEI. The CDR3: CASREGTEAFF. In nucleotides, the CDR3 is TGTGCCAGCAGGGAGGGGACTGAAGCTTTCTTT.

The rearrangement links TRBV9 to TRBJ2-1; 7 bases fit TRBD2. The germline gives CDR1 SGDLS, CDR2 YYNGEE. Unmatched junction bases numbered 2, after V lost 3 bases and J lost 8 bases. The CDR3 totals 12 residues. CDR3: CASSAAGDEQFF. The CDR3 nucleotides are TGTGCCAGCAGCGCCGCGGGGGATGAGCAGTTCTTC.

This chain joins TRBV6-6 and TRBJ2-5; TRBD2 might be the D (5 bases). Trimming shortened V by 2 bases and J by 2 bases, and 15 bases separated the two germline ends. CDR3 length: 16 amino acids. Germline loops: CDR1 MNHNY, CDR2 SVGAGI (reference sequence). The CDR3 reads CASSYGRRIQQETQYF. CDR3 DNA: TGTGCCAGCAGTTACGGAAGGAGGATACAGCAAGAGACCCAGTACTTC.

This clone appeared a few times. The chain has TRBV7-6 and TRBJ2-5; 10 bases align to TRBD2. The V gene's germline CDR1 is SGHVS and CDR2 FNYEAQ. Trimming cost V 4 bases and J 4 bases; bases outside gene matches: 15. CDR3 length equals 18 residues. In DNA form, the CDR3 reads TGTGCCAGCAGCTCGACCCAATTGGTAGCGGGAGGAGGAGAGACCCAGTACTTC. Its protein is CASSSTQLVAGGGETQYF.

This rearrangement joins TRBV10-2 to TRBJ2-1, with 10 nucleotides matching TRBD2. V shed 7 bases and J 9 bases; nucleotides not matched to a gene: 9. Germline values: CDR1 WSHSY, CDR2 SAAADI. This CDR3 is built from 14 residues. CDR3 sequence reads: CASTPAGGPFEQFF. The CDR3 DNA reads TGCGCCAGCACCCCAGCGGGAGGGCCATTTGAGCAGTTCTTC.

This clone has more than one count but fewer than ten. Additional DNA sequences in this sample encode the identical CDR3. V is TRBV6-5 and J is TRBJ1-1; D is uncertain. Germline CDR1 reads MNHEY; CDR2 reads SVGAGI. Trimming removed 4 bases from V and 1 base from J, with 7 bases in between. This CDR3 contains 13 residues. CDR3 protein: CASSLGGNTEAFF. DNA of the CDR3: TGTGCCAGCAGTTTGGGAGGGAACACTGAAGCTTTCTTT.

This chain connects TRBV6-1 to TRBJ2-3, with TRBD2 matching over 7 bases. The trim removed 3 bases at V and 2 bases at J, leaving 5 bases unmatched. The CDR3 spans 15 residues. CDR1 and CDR2 from the germline V gene are MNHNS and SASEGT. Here the CDR3 DNA reads TGTGCCAGCAGTGATACCGGGACTACCACAGATACGCAGTATTTT. This encodes CASSDTGTTTDTQYF.

The chain joins TRBV5-6 to TRBJ2-7; the match to TRBD1 covers 7 bases. J was trimmed by 5 bases and V by 0 bases; bases with no gene match: 8. The CDR3 contains 15 residues. Germline CDR1 reads SGHDT; CDR2 reads YYEEEE. CDR3 nucleotides: TGTGCCAGCAGCTTGGTAGGGGGCGGAAAGAACGAGCAGTACTTC. This gives the protein CASSLVGGGKNEQYF.

The chain joins TRBV4-3 to TRBJ2-1; 9 bases line up with TRBD2. The CDR3 has 15 residues. CDR1 LGHNA and CDR2 YSLEER come from the germline V gene. The V segment lost 1 base and the J segment 9 bases; nucleotides outside the gene matches: 7. The CDR3 sequence: CASSQGAVAGVEQFF. CDR3 nucleotide sequence: TGCGCCAGCAGCCAAGGGGCGGTAGCGGGAGTTGAGCAGTTCTTC.